These 8 T cell receptor beta chains came from one sample sequenced in a study of T-cell reconstitution after alpha-beta-depleted transplantation in children. Unique molecular identifiers tagged the TCRbeta library. TCRdb processed the PCR reads anew with MiXCR; each CDR3 protein has one entry. The table shows 240,000 or so distinct CDR3 sequences, with around 12% occurring only once. Sequenced material: PBMCs from the stem cell graft donor, taken from the stem cell graft. Every receptor here comes from a human donor who donated a stem cell graft to a child with acute lymphoblastic leukemia.

There are many counts of this clonotype. The genes are TRBV11-2 and TRBJ1-6, with D unresolved. Between the trimmed V and J ends, which lost 1 base and 0 bases, there was a span of 10 bases. CDR3 length: 17 amino acids. CDR1 is SGHAT, CDR2 FQNNGV, per germline. The CDR3 nucleotides are TGTGCCAGCAGCTTAGGTCTCTCTAGCTCCTATAATTCACCCCTCCACTTT. As protein: CASSLGLSSSYNSPLHF. Full variable domain (rest looked up from reference TRBV11-2 and TRBJ1-6): EAGVAQSPRYKIIEKRQSVAFWCNPISGHATLYWYQQILGQGPKLLIQFQNNGVVDDSQLPKDRFSAERLKGVDSTLKIQPAKLEDSAVYLCASSLGLSSSYNSPLHFGNGTRLTVT.

Concerning this clonotype itself: A much more abundant neighbour one base away suggests this may be a read error. CDR3 sequence: CASCSNSRTSGVTDTQYF. The CDR3 coding sequence is TGTGCCAGCTGCTCTAACAGTAGGACTAGCGGGGTCACAGATACGCAGTATTTT. The chain combines TRBV3-1 with TRBJ2-3; 12 bases map to TRBD2. CDR1 LGHDT and CDR2 YNNKEL come from the germline V gene (reference sequence). The CDR3 extends over 18 amino acids. V lost 8 bases to trimming and J lost 2 bases; unmatched junction nucleotides: 14.

This clonotype was counted many times. J is TRBJ1-5 and V is TRBV5-6; D is ambiguous. Trimming shortened V by 1 base and J by 4 bases, and 9 bases separated the two germline ends. The CDR3 is 14 residues long. CDR1 and CDR2 from the germline V gene are SGHDT and YYEEEE. CDR3 residues: CASSLYWGNQPQHF. In DNA form, the CDR3 reads TGTGCCAGCAGCTTGTATTGGGGAAATCAGCCCCAGCATTTT.

This clonotype was seen many times. The rearrangement uses TRBV7-2 and TRBJ2-7, with 8 bases identical to TRBD2. Germline-derived CDR1 and CDR2 are SGHTA and FQGNSA. V lost 2 bases, J lost 4 bases, and 4 bases stayed unmatched. This CDR3 has 14 amino acids. This CDR3 reads CASSLTAGDYEQYF. CDR3 in DNA: TGTGCCAGCAGCTTAACAGCGGGGGATTACGAGCAGTACTTC.

This clonotype was found many times. J is TRBJ1-2 and V is TRBV18; 9 bases line up with TRBD1. The CDR3 length is 16 residues. Germline CDR1 KGHSH, CDR2 LQKENI. With V trimmed by 6 bases and J by 5 bases, 13 bases remained unmatched. This CDR3 is CASSPGTGTFRYGYTF. In DNA, the CDR3 is TGTGCCAGCTCTCCCGGGACAGGGACATTTCGGTATGGCTACACCTTC.

Ten or more counts support this clonotype. This sequence joins TRBV9 and TRBJ2-7; the match to TRBD1 covers 7 bases. The CDR3 has 14 amino acids. Unmatched junction bases numbered 3, after V lost 0 bases and J lost 3 bases. In germline, CDR1 is SGDLS, CDR2 YYNGEE. The CDR3 sequence is CASSVEQGNYEQYF. Here the CDR3 DNA reads TGTGCCAGCAGCGTAGAACAGGGGAACTACGAGCAGTACTTC.

This clonotype was counted ten times or more. This chain connects TRBV5-1 to TRBJ2-3; possible D gene TRBD1, 6 bases. CDR3 length: 15 residues. The V and J ends lost 5 bases and 0 bases respectively, with 13 bases between them. The V gene's germline CDR1 is SGHRS and CDR2 YFSETQ. In DNA, the CDR3 is TGCGCCAGCAGACCAACCAGGGGAAGCACAGATACGCAGTATTTT. This codes for CASRPTRGSTDTQYF.

This clonotype was recorded many times. The CDR3 coding sequence is TGTGCCAGCAGCCCAAATAACCTAGCGGGAGGGATTAGCTCCTACAATGAGCAGTTCTTC. The encoded protein is CASSPNNLAGGISSYNEQFF. This chain connects TRBV7-8 to TRBJ2-1; 12 bases agree with TRBD2. This CDR3 comprises 20 residues. Germline V gene lookup returns CDR1 SGHVS and CDR2 FQNEAQ. V lost 5 bases, J lost 0 bases, and 14 bases stayed unmatched.